The sequence of this T cell receptor beta chain was determined in a study of cytomegalovirus exposure and HLA in healthy donors. Primers included in the PCR were 60 Vbeta and 13 Jbeta primers. The protocol was immunoSEQ multiplex PCR, while the TCRdb copy is restricted to in-frame clones and leaves out a portion. Among more than 50,000 clones listed, roughly 71% were seen once. Sample: PBMCs. The sequence came from a man between 35 and 55 years old in good health and CMV-seropositive.

The CDR3: CASRFGQGARNEQFF. The CDR3 DNA follows: TGTGCCAGCAGATTCGGACAGGGGGCTAGAAATGAGCAGTTCTTC. This chain connects TRBV5-4 to TRBJ2-1; TRBD1 matches at 11 bases. Germline CDR1 SGHNT, CDR2 YYREEE (reference sequence). The CDR3 totals 15 residues. With 5 bases clipped from V and 7 bases from J, the junction kept 8 bases outside the gene matches. The whole variable domain, filled in from reference TRBV5-4 and TRBJ2-1, reads ETGVTQSPTHLIKTRGQQVTLRCSSQSGHNTVSWYQQALGQGPQFIFQYYREEENGRGNFPPRFSGLQFPNYSSELNVNALELDDSALYLCASRFGQGARNEQFFGPGTRLTVL.